This entry lists 10 T cell receptor beta chains sequenced from one sample in a study of graft-versus-host responses after intestinal transplantation. Clones were sequenced by immunoSEQ multiplex PCR, and TCRdb holds only the in-frame ones, with some missing. This sample has 15,000 to 20,000 clones, with just under 95% found just once. The sample in question was PBMCs, obtained 23 days after intestinal transplant. The receptors derive from a human patient who received an intestinal transplant, so some T cells may come from the graft donor.

This chain uses TRBV6-5 with TRBJ1-1; D perhaps matches TRBD1 (6 bases). The CDR3 spans 11 residues. V dropped 7 bases and J dropped 5 bases, with 8 bases sitting between them. Germline-derived CDR1 and CDR2 are MNHEY and SVGAGI. CDR3 region: CASIQGTEAFF. For the CDR3, the DNA is TGTGCCAGCATCCAGGGGACTGAAGCTTTCTTT.

This sequence joins TRBV5-4 and TRBJ2-7; no clear D. Germline-derived CDR1 and CDR2 are SGHNT and YYREEE (reference sequence). V lost 0 bases and J lost 2, with 6 bases in between. The CDR3 is 13 residues long. Here the CDR3 DNA reads TGTGCCAGCAGCTTGGCCCCACCCTACGAGCAGTACTTC. It encodes CASSLAPPYEQYF.

This sequence joins TRBV28 and TRBJ2-4, with D possibly matching TRBD2 (6 bases). CDR3 length: 16 amino acids. V lost 6 bases, J lost 3 bases, and 18 bases lay in between. The germline V gene encodes CDR1 MDHEN and CDR2 SYDVKM. CDR3 amino acids: CASSPLPGVVKNIQYF. CDR3 DNA sequence: TGTGCCAGCAGCCCTCTACCGGGAGTTGTCAAAAACATTCAGTACTTC.

The CDR3 sequence is CASSLVSGSGTDTQYF. CDR3 bases: TGTGCCAGCAGCTTAGTGAGCGGAAGCGGGACAGATACGCAGTATTTT. This sequence joins TRBV13 and TRBJ2-3, with D possibly matching TRBD2 (6 bases). Germline-derived CDR1 and CDR2 are PRHDT and FYEKMQ (reference sequence). Trimming removed 1 base at V and 3 bases at J, with 14 bases between. This CDR3 is 16 amino acids long.

The chain combines TRBV27 with TRBJ2-5; possible D gene TRBD1, 6 bases. V was clipped by 3 bases and J by 3 bases, with 11 bases between them. The CDR3 is 14 amino acids. Per the germline V gene, CDR1 is MNHEY and CDR2 is SMNVEV (reference sequence). CDR3 in amino acids: CASSLMTGEETQYF. As DNA, the CDR3 is TGTGCCAGCAGTTTGATGACAGGAGAAGAGACCCAGTACTTC.

V and J are TRBV5-1 and TRBJ2-5; D is uncertain. CDR1 is SGHRS and CDR2 is YFSETQ in the germline V gene. The CDR3 loop spans 11 amino acids. The germline V and J ends were trimmed by 6 bases and 5 bases, with 8 bases remaining between them. The CDR3 region is CASTFGETQYF. In nucleotides, the CDR3 is TGCGCCAGCACCTTCGGGGAGACCCAGTACTTC.

J is TRBJ2-3 and V is TRBV10-1, with 9 bases aligning to TRBD1. CDR1 and CDR2 (germline): WNHNN, SYGVQD (reference sequence). The CDR3 length is 16 residues. J gave up 6 bases and V 4 bases, and 11 bases lay outside the gene matches. Written as DNA, the CDR3 is TGCGCCAGCAGTGCTACAGGGGGCCCGGGGTCCGATACGCAGTATTTT. Translation: CASSATGGPGSDTQYF.

The chain joins TRBV6-1 to TRBJ2-7; possibly TRBD2 for D (6 bases). V was shortened by 0 bases and J by 4 bases, with 25 bases between the two germline ends. Germline values: CDR1 MNHNS, CDR2 SASEGT. CDR3 length: 19 amino acids. The CDR3 reads CASSEAVPVKWGGTYEQYF. CDR3 DNA: TGTGCCAGCAGTGAAGCGGTCCCCGTCAAGTGGGGAGGAACGTACGAGCAGTACTTC.

V and J are TRBV9 and TRBJ2-7; D may match TRBD1 or TRBD2 (5 bases each). Trimming removed 0 bases from V and 3 bases from J, with 10 bases in between. CDR3 length equals 14 residues. In germline, CDR1 is SGDLS, CDR2 YYNGEE. The CDR3 loop reads CASSVAGADYEQYF. The CDR3 DNA is TGTGCCAGCAGCGTAGCCGGGGCCGACTACGAGCAGTACTTC.

The chain has TRBV28 and TRBJ1-3; tentative D call: TRBD1 (5 bases). V shed 3 bases and J shed 4 bases, with 16 bases lying between them. This CDR3 comprises 16 residues. Germline V lookup: CDR1 MDHEN, CDR2 SYDVKM. CDR3 sequence: CASSFPGETEGNTIYF. The CDR3 DNA follows: TGTGCCAGCAGTTTCCCGGGGGAGACCGAAGGAAACACCATATATTTT.